Listed here are 3 T cell receptor beta chains from one sample, sequenced in a study of high-grade serous ovarian cancer treatment subgroups. Tumor tissue was taken before any definitive surgery or chemotherapy was given. Using immunoSEQ multiplex PCR, the repertoire was profiled, and TCRdb retains in-frame clones only, with some absent. The sample records around 27,000 clones, about 86% being singletons. The sample was tumor tissue. The receptors here all came from a human donor with high-grade serous ovarian cancer.

This clone was counted only a few times. This chain joins TRBV9 and TRBJ2-7; TRBD1 or TRBD2 may be the D gene (5 bases each). CDR3 size: 15 residues. Between the trimmed V and J ends, which lost 0 bases and 2 bases, there was a span of 12 bases. CDR1 SGDLS and CDR2 YYNGEE come from the germline V gene. This chain's CDR3 is CASSVAQGPTYEQYF. The DNA for the CDR3 is TGTGCCAGCAGCGTAGCGCAGGGACCGACCTACGAGCAGTACTTC.

The rearrangement links TRBV9 to TRBJ2-2; 10 nucleotides agree with TRBD2. The length of the CDR3 is 17 residues. Germline trimming cut 0 bases from V and 6 bases from J; bases unmatched to any gene: 8. Germline assignment: CDR1 SGDLS and CDR2 YYNGEE. The CDR3 region is CASSVGPSGRAAGELFF. CDR3 nucleotides: TGTGCCAGCAGCGTAGGACCCAGCGGGAGGGCCGCCGGGGAGCTGTTTTTT.

For this clone: At one end, the junction sequence differs from germline, possibly due to a read error. The rearrangement links TRBV5-1 to TRBJ1-2; 7 bases align to TRBD1. The CDR3 runs 14 residues. Germline loops: CDR1 SGHRS, CDR2 YFSETQ. CDR3 amino acids: CASRLDTGAYGYTF. The CDR3 DNA is TGCGCCAGCAGGTTGGATACAGGGGCCTATGGCTACACCTTC. The entire variable domain, with the rest obtained from reference TRBV5-1 and TRBJ1-2, is as follows: KAGVTQTPRYLIKTRGQQVTLSCSPISGHRSVSWYQQTPGQGLQFLFEYFSETQRNKGNFPGRFSGRQFSNSRSEMNVSTLELGDSALYLCASRLDTGAYGYTFGSGTRLTVV.